This passage covers 11 T cell receptor beta chains from one sample sequenced in a study of blood T cell repertoires in COVID-19 (dated by TCRdb to the early 2020s). Library creation used the immunoSEQ multiplex PCR assay. In TCRdb, the immuneACCESS table is reduced to in-frame sequences with V and J assigned. These tables do not hold every clone; where another copy was compared, an unresolved V gene accounts for under half, and the others remain unexplained. The sample records under 350,000 clones, 75% to 90% of which are singletons. Clones ranked in the top ten supply roughly 4.5% of the sample. The specimen was peripheral blood. The source is a man aged 55-75 years who had recovered from COVID-19.

The genes are TRBV13 and TRBJ1-4, with 10 bases lining up with TRBD1. CDR3 length: 15 residues. Unmatched junction bases numbered 3, after V lost 5 bases and J lost 3 bases. Germline lookup yields CDR1 PRHDT and CDR2 FYEKMQ (reference sequence). Written as DNA, the CDR3 is TGTGCCAGCAGCGAGACAGGGGGCCCTAATGAAAAACTGTTTTTT. Amino acids: CASSETGGPNEKLFF.

The CDR3 protein is CASSQTGNQHF. Here the CDR3 DNA reads TGTGCCAGCAGTCAGACGGGTAATCAGCATTTT. The chain couples TRBV12-3 or TRBV12-4 to TRBJ1-5, with unresolved D. V lost 5 bases and J lost 13, with 12 bases in between. This CDR3 contains 11 residues.

The V gene is TRBV6-5, the J gene TRBJ1-5, with TRBD1 identical over 8 bases. Germline V gene lookup returns CDR1 MNHEY and CDR2 SVGAGI. The V segment lost 6 bases and the J segment 4 bases; nucleotides outside the gene matches: 8. The CDR3 is made up of 15 amino acids. DNA of the CDR3: TGTGCCAGCAGCTCCGACAGGGGTCAAAATCAGCCCCAGCATTTT. It translates to CASSSDRGQNQPQHF.

This rearrangement joins TRBV3-1 (or the pseudogene TRBV3-2) to TRBJ2-2; D remains ambiguous. Germline assignment: CDR1 LGHDT and CDR2 YNNKEL (reference sequence). The length of the CDR3 is 15 residues. V lost 0 bases and J 8 bases, leaving 13 bases between the germline ends. CDR3 protein: CASSQDPVRLGELFF. DNA of the CDR3: TGTGCCAGCAGCCAAGATCCGGTCCGCCTAGGGGAGCTGTTTTTT.

There are a few counts of this clone. This sequence joins TRBV7-2 and TRBJ2-3; 7 bases fit TRBD1. CDR1 is SGHTA and CDR2 is FQGNSA in the germline V gene. The CDR3 runs to 12 residues. The trim removed 3 bases at V and 6 bases at J, leaving 0 bases unmatched. In DNA form, the CDR3 reads TGTGCCAGCAGCTTCAGGGGGGATACGCAGTATTTT. Its protein product is CASSFRGDTQYF. Full variable domain (outside the CDR3, taken from reference TRBV7-2 and TRBJ2-3): GAGVSQSPSNKVTEKGKDVELRCDPISGHTALYWYRQSLGQGLEFLIYFQGNSAPDKSGLPSDRFSAERTGGSVSTLTIQRTQQEDSAVYLCASSFRGDTQYFGPGTRLTVL.

This chain links TRBV5-1 with TRBJ2-2, with D unclear. V was cut by 0 bases and J by 5 bases, with 20 bases left in between. Germline CDR1 reads SGHRS; CDR2 reads YFSETQ. This CDR3 comprises 18 residues. CDR3 bases: TGCGCCAGCAGCTTGGCCGGGTCTAGTGGATCAGTAACCGGGGAGCTGTTTTTT. Its protein is CASSLAGSSGSVTGELFF.

The rearrangement joins TRBV6-1 to TRBJ2-7; unclear D gene. Per germline, CDR1 MNHNS and CDR2 SASEGT. The CDR3 sequence is 11 residues long. V lost 3 bases and J 5 bases, leaving 5 bases between the germline ends. The CDR3 reads CASSERDEQYF. CDR3 nucleotide sequence: TGTGCCAGCAGTGAGCGTGACGAGCAGTACTTC.

This clone appeared once. The chain uses TRBV6-6 and TRBJ2-1; 10 nucleotides match TRBD2. The J segment lost 5 bases and the V segment lost 6 bases, leaving 7 bases of the junction unmatched. The germline V gene has CDR1 MNHNY and CDR2 SVGAGI (reference sequence). The CDR3 is made up of 15 amino acids. In nucleotides, the CDR3 is TGTGCCAGCAGGGAGAGCGGGAGGGCCGACAATGAGCAGTTCTTC. Translation gives CASRESGRADNEQFF.

This sequence joins TRBV27 and TRBJ2-7, with 11 positions matching TRBD1. There are 15 residues in the CDR3. Trimming removed 4 bases from V and 3 bases from J; junction bases left unmatched: 5. The germline gives CDR1 MNHEY, CDR2 SMNVEV (reference sequence). The CDR3 nucleotides are TGTGCCAGCAGTTCAACCGGGACAGGGGGCTACGAGCAGTACTTC. This translates into CASSSTGTGGYEQYF.

The chain uses TRBV2 and TRBJ2-3; possible D gene TRBD2, 7 bases. Trimming removed 2 bases at V and 10 bases at J, with 16 bases between. Looked up from germline, CDR1 is SNHLY and CDR2 is FYNNEI. The CDR3 sequence is 14 residues long. The CDR3 reads CASSEQGRARPQYF. Written as DNA, the CDR3 is TGTGCCAGCAGTGAACAGGGGAGGGCTCGCCCGCAGTATTTT.

This sequence joins TRBV5-1 and TRBJ1-1; D is unresolved. V was clipped by 4 bases and J by 10 bases, with 20 bases between them. CDR1 SGHRS and CDR2 YFSETQ come from the germline V gene. This CDR3 has 14 amino acids. In nucleotides, the CDR3 is TGCGCCAGCAGCGTGGATCGCCCAGATGGTGGAGCTTTCTTT. It translates to CASSVDRPDGGAFF.